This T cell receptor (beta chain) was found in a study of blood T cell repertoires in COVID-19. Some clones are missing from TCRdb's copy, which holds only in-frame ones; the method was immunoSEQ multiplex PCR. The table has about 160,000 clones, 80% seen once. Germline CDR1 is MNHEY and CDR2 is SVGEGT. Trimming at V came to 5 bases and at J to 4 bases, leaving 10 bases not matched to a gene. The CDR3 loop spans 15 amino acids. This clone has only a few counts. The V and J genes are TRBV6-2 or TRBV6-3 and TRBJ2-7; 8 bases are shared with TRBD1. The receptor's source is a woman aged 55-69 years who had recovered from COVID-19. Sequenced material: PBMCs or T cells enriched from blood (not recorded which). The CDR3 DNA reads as TGTGCCAGCAGTCGGCTGGGGCAGGGGGCTTACGAGCAGTACTTC. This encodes CASSRLGQGAYEQYF.